This T cell receptor (beta chain) derives from a study of metastatic and nonmetastatic thyroid tumors. Study-level points and caveats: TCR beta diversity was reportedly significantly higher in malignant thyroid tumors than benign nodules, in blood and tumor.

In this sample, this clone turned up many times. Its antigen remains unidentified. Treatment of any kind had been given to no patient before thyroid surgery. As originally analysed: What underpinned the distant-metastasis classifier for papillary thyroid cancer was the set of CDR3 differences across clinicopathological groups. TCRdb re-called the PCR reads via MiXCR. What appears here as the V and J calls and clone size reflects TCRdb's work, not the paper's. The sample lists 20,000 to 25,000 clones, about 20% occurring once. The CDR3 is 14 residues long. V lost 5 bases to trimming and J lost 6 bases; unmatched junction nucleotides: 4. CDR1 is KGHDR and CDR2 is SFDVKD in the germline V gene.

Sequenced input: blood. V gene TRBV24-1 combines with J gene TRBJ2-2, with TRBD2 identical over 8 bases. The source of this sequence is a female donor with papillary thyroid cancer or a benign thyroid nodule (not recorded which). Some clones in this sample may be carry-over from other donors' samples. CDR3 bases: TGTGCCACCAGTGCGGGGGGGCACGCCGGGGAGCTGTTTTTT. Protein: CATSAGGHAGELFF.